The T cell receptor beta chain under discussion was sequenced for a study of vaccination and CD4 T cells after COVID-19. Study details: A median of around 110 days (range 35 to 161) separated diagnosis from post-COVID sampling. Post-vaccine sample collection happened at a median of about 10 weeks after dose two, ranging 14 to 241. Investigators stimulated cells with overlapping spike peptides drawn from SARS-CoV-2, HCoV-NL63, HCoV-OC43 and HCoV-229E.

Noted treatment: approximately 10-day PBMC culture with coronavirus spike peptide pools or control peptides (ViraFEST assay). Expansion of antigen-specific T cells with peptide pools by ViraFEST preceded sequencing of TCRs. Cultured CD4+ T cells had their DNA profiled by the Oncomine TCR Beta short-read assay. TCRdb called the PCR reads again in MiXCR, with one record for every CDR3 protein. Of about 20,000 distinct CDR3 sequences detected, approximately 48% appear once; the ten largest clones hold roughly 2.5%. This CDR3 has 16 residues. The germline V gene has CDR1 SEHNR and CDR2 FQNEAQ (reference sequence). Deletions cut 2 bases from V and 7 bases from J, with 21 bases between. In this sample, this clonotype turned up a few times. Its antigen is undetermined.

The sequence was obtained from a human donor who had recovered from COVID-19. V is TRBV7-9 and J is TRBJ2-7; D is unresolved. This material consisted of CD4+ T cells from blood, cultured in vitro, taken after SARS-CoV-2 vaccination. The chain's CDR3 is CASSLRSAGPPGEQYF. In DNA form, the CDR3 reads TGTGCCAGCAGCTTAAGGTCTGCAGGCCCCCCTGGAGAGCAGTACTTC.